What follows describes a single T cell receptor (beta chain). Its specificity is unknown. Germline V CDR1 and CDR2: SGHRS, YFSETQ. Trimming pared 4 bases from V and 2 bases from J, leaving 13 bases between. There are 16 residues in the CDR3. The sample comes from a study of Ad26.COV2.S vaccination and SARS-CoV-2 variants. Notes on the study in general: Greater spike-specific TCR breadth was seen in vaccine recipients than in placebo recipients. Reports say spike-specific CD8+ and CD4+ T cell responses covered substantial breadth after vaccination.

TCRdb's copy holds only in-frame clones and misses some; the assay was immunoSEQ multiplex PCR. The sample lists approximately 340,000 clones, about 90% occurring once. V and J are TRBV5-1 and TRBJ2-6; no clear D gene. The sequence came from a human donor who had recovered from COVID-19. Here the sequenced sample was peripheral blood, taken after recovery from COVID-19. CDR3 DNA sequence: TGCGCCAGCAGCCCTGGTGTACGGGCTGGGGCCAACGTCCTGACTTTC. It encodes CASSPGVRAGANVLTF.